This entry lists 19 T cell receptor beta chains sequenced from one sample in a study of vaccination and CD4 T cells after COVID-19. Regarding treatment: roughly 10-day PBMC culture with coronavirus spike peptide pools or control peptides (ViraFEST assay). During the years 2011-2018, before the COVID-19 pandemic, the unexposed donor's CD4+ T cells were collected. Antigen specificity for these receptors is unknown. The Oncomine TCR Beta short-read assay generated sequence data from the DNA of cultured CD4+ T cells. In TCRdb, the PCR reads were re-called with MiXCR into one record per CDR3 protein. The sample yields some 7,400 distinct CDR3 sequences, more than 35% seen once. Sequenced material: CD4+ T cells from blood, cultured in vitro. Receptor source: a human donor in good health.

V and J are TRBV7-2 and TRBJ2-5, with D perhaps matching TRBD1 or TRBD2 (5 bases each). V lost 2 bases to trimming and J lost 2 bases, with 9 bases between them. Germline CDR1 reads SGHTA; CDR2 reads FQGNSA. The CDR3 is 14 amino acids. CDR3 sequence reads: CASSLYEGQETQYF. CDR3 DNA: TGTGCCAGCAGCTTATATGAGGGGCAAGAGACCCAGTACTTC.

The chain joins TRBV5-1 to TRBJ1-6; a weak D match, TRBD1 (5 bases). The length of the CDR3 is 15 residues. V lost 3 bases and J lost 8, with 15 bases in between. Germline assignment: CDR1 SGHRS and CDR2 YFSETQ. The CDR3 sequence: CASSSRGDDYSPLHF. The CDR3, as DNA: TGCGCCAGCAGCTCAAGAGGGGACGATTATTCACCCCTCCACTTT.

The chain recombines TRBV6-1 with TRBJ1-1; weak D call: TRBD1 (6 bases). Between the trimmed V and J ends, which lost 5 bases and 4 bases, there was a span of 11 bases. Germline values: CDR1 MNHNS, CDR2 SASEGT. The CDR3 is 13 residues long. Here the CDR3 DNA reads TGTGCCAGCAGTCTAGGAGGGGGCACTGAAGCTTTCTTT. Translation: CASSLGGGTEAFF.

J is TRBJ1-1 and V is TRBV20-1, with TRBD1 as a possible D gene (5 bases). This CDR3 region has 14 residues. Per germline, CDR1 DFQATT and CDR2 SNEGSKA (reference sequence). Trimming left V 5 bases short and J 10 bases short, with 23 bases between. The CDR3 spells CSADLRRTGAAAFF. CDR3 in DNA: TGCAGTGCTGATCTCCGCCGCACCGGGGCGGCAGCTTTCTTT.

A few counts support this clonotype. The chain links TRBV7-2 to TRBJ1-2; 7 nucleotides match TRBD1. The germline gives CDR1 SGHTA, CDR2 FQGNSA. The CDR3 covers 15 residues. Trimming at V came to 0 bases and at J to 8 bases, leaving 9 bases not matched to a gene. The DNA for the CDR3 is TGTGCCAGCAGCTTAGCCGGGACAGACCTTATGGGCTACACCTTC. Amino acids: CASSLAGTDLMGYTF.

This clonotype was detected a few times. The chain carries TRBV12-3 or TRBV12-4 and TRBJ2-3; D gene uncertain. Trimming left V 5 bases short and J 0 bases short, with 6 bases between. This CDR3 region has 13 residues. CDR3 loop: CASSQQSTDTQYF. The CDR3 DNA follows: TGTGCCAGCAGTCAACAGAGCACAGATACGCAGTATTTT.

V is TRBV21-1 and J is TRBJ2-3; the table gives TRBD2 as D, unverified against the DNA. TRBV21-1 is assigned pseudogene status. The length of the CDR3 is 16 residues. The DNA for the CDR3 is TGTGCCAGCAGCAAAATCAGTCTAGCGAGCCTAGATACGCAGTATTTT. Amino acids: CASSKISLASLDTQYF.

This chain joins TRBV27 and TRBJ2-5; D may be TRBD2 (6 bases). Germline loops: CDR1 MNHEY, CDR2 SMNVEV (reference sequence). The CDR3 sequence is 13 residues long. The V end lost 5 bases, the J end lost 10 bases, and 17 bases lay between the germline ends. CDR3 in amino acids: CASSGGLGGGQYF. The CDR3 DNA is TGTGCCAGCAGTGGCGGCCTTGGGGGAGGCCAGTACTTC.

This chain connects TRBV6-1 to TRBJ2-3; 7 bases fit TRBD2. Trimming took 2 bases from V and 7 from J; bases not matched to a gene: 6. The CDR3 runs to 14 residues. CDR1 MNHNS and CDR2 SASEGT come from the germline V gene. The CDR3 DNA is TGTGCCAGCAGTGAACAAGCGGGGTTCCATACGCAGTATTTT. It encodes CASSEQAGFHTQYF.

This clonotype was seen a few times. The chain carries TRBV10-3 and TRBJ1-6; D unresolved. Trimming pared 6 bases from V and 5 bases from J, leaving 11 bases between. Looked up from germline, CDR1 is ENHRY and CDR2 is SYGVKD. This CDR3 is built from 14 residues. The CDR3 here is CAIRTERDNSPLHF. The DNA of the CDR3 is TGTGCCATCAGGACCGAGAGGGATAATTCACCCCTCCACTTT.

The V gene is TRBV14, the J gene TRBJ1-6; possibly TRBD1 for D (5 bases). The CDR3 runs 14 residues. V gave up 0 bases and J gave up 9 bases, with 9 bases separating them. Per the germline V gene, CDR1 is SGHDN and CDR2 is FVKESK. CDR3 region: CASSQEGVASPLHF. Here the CDR3 DNA reads TGTGCCAGCAGCCAAGAAGGGGTGGCTTCACCCCTCCACTTT.

This clonotype was recorded a few times. CDR3 sequence: CASSPGVLDYGYTF. The CDR3 DNA reads as TGCGCCAGCAGCCCAGGGGTCCTTGACTATGGCTACACCTTC. The chain recombines TRBV4-1 with TRBJ1-2; D might be TRBD1 (6 bases). V was shortened by 4 bases and J by 3 bases, with 12 bases between the two germline ends. The CDR3 length is 14 residues. Germline V CDR1 and CDR2: MGHRA, YSYEKL.

This rearrangement joins TRBV20-1 to TRBJ2-3, with 14 bases aligning to TRBD2. The CDR3 contains 17 residues. CDR1 is DFQATT and CDR2 is SNEGSKA in the germline V gene (reference sequence). J lost 2 bases, V lost 6 bases, and 10 bases had no gene match. Here the CDR3 reads CSAEIGLAGGPTDTQYF. CDR3 sequence (DNA): TGCAGTGCCGAAATTGGACTAGCGGGGGGCCCCACAGATACGCAGTATTTT.

The chain employs TRBV6-2 or TRBV6-3 and TRBJ2-1; TRBD1 is a possible D gene (6 bases). The CDR3 runs 14 residues. V was cut by 4 bases and J by 9 bases, with 16 bases left in between. Germline V gene sequence: CDR1 MNHEY, CDR2 SVGEGT. The CDR3 nucleotides read TGTGCCAGCAGTTGGGCAGGGGCCTTAAGTGAGCAGTTCTTC. Protein product: CASSWAGALSEQFF.

This clonotype turned up a few times. The V and J genes are TRBV20-1 and TRBJ2-4; a weak D match, TRBD2 (6 bases). The germline V gene encodes CDR1 DFQATT and CDR2 SNEGSKA (reference sequence). V lost 0 bases to trimming and J lost 8 bases, with 8 bases between them. The CDR3 has 12 amino acids. The CDR3 nucleotides are TGCAGTGCTAGAGATGGGAGGTACATTCAGTACTTC. As protein: CSARDGRYIQYF.

The sample holds one count of this clonotype. The chain couples TRBV28 to TRBJ1-2, with 8 bases identical to TRBD1. V lost 7 bases to trimming and J lost 0 bases; unmatched junction nucleotides: 10. The CDR3 has 16 residues. The V gene's germline CDR1 is MDHEN and CDR2 SYDVKM. Here the CDR3 reads CASKTGGQRSNYGYTF. The DNA of the CDR3 is TGTGCCAGCAAAACAGGGGGGCAGAGATCTAACTATGGCTACACCTTC.

The rearrangement joins TRBV2 to TRBJ2-5; D not certain. This CDR3 is built from 14 residues. Germline CDR1 is SNHLY and CDR2 is FYNNEI. V lost 4 bases to trimming and J lost 5 bases, with 14 bases between them. The CDR3 coding sequence is TGTGCCAGCAGTGGAAGATGGGGTGAGGAGACCCAGTACTTC. Translating it yields CASSGRWGEETQYF.

This clonotype has just a few counts. This rearrangement joins TRBV9 to TRBJ1-6; TRBD1 matches at 9 bases. Germline trimming cut 7 bases from V and 5 bases from J; bases unmatched to any gene: 13. Germline-derived CDR1 and CDR2 are SGDLS and YYNGEE. The CDR3 is 17 amino acids. The CDR3 region is CASGPGTGRENNSPLHF. DNA for the CDR3: TGTGCCAGCGGTCCCGGGACAGGGAGGGAGAATAATTCACCCCTCCACTTT.

This sequence joins TRBV20-1 and TRBJ2-7; D is perhaps TRBD1 (5 bases). CDR1 and CDR2 (germline): DFQATT, SNEGSKA (reference sequence). Trimming removed 5 bases from V and 2 bases from J, with 13 bases in between. The CDR3 contains 13 residues. The CDR3 here is CSAFQDSTYEQYF. The DNA of the CDR3 is TGCAGTGCTTTCCAAGACAGTACCTACGAGCAGTACTTC.